Sequencing of this T cell receptor beta chain was carried out in a study of cytomegalovirus exposure and HLA in healthy donors. This clone was picked up a small number of times. Its antigen is currently unknown. CDR1 and CDR2 (germline): SGDLS, YYNGEE. J was trimmed by 9 bases and V by 0 bases; bases with no gene match: 7. The CDR3 has 15 amino acids. Notes on the study in general: In a later analysis, TCR association rates varied by HLA locus: DRB1 most, HLA-C fewest.

The PCR was carried out with 60 Vbeta primers and 13 Jbeta primers. TCRdb keeps only in-frame clones here, not all; method: immunoSEQ multiplex PCR. This sample has some 100,000 clones, with 79% found just once. This TCR derives from a female donor in good health and CMV-seropositive. The chain couples TRBV9 to TRBJ2-1; TRBD2 agrees at 9 bases. Sequenced sample: PBMCs. CDR3 in amino acids: CASSVEGRGGIEQFF. CDR3 in DNA: TGTGCCAGCAGCGTAGAAGGGCGGGGGGGTATTGAGCAGTTCTTC.